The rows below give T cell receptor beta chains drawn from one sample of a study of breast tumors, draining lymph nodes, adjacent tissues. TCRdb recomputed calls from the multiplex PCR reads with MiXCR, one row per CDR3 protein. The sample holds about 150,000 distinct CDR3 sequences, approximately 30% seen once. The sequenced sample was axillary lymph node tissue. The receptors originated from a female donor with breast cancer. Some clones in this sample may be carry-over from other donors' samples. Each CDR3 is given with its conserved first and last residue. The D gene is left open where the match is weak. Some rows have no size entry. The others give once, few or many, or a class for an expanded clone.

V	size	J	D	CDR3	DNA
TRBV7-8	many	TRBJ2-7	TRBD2	CASSLRTSGAYEQYF	TGTGCCAGCAGCCTACGGACTAGCGGGGCCTACGAGCAGTACTTC
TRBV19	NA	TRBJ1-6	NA	CASSLHEGNPPLHF	TGTGCCAGTAGTCTACATGAGGGGAATCCACCCCTCCACTTT
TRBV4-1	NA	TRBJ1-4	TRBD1	CASSHPQYASGDRDRKLFF	TGCGCCAGCAGCCACCCGCAGTATGCCTCTGGGGACAGGGACCGAAAACTGTTTTTT
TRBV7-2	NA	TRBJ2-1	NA	CASSLALRRGHFF	TGTGCCAGCAGCTTAGCGCTAAGGCGGGGCCACTTCTTC
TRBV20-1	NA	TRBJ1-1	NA	CSAREHKVVPNTEAFF	TGCAGTGCTAGAGAGCACAAAGTAGTCCCGAACACTGAAGCTTTCTTT
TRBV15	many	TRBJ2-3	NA	CATSSPFRVMTADTQYF	TGTGCCACCAGCTCGCCCTTCAGGGTAATGACGGCAGATACGCAGTATTTT
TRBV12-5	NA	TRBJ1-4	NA	CASGLVTVANEKLFF	TGTGCTAGTGGTTTGGTAACCGTCGCCAATGAAAAACTGTTTTTT
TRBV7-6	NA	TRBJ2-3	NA	CASSLDEGAQYF	TGTGCCAGCAGCTTAGACGAGGGGGCGCAGTATTTT
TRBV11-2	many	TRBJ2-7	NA	CASSLDRYYEQYF	TGTGCCAGCAGCTTAGACAGATACTACGAGCAGTACTTC
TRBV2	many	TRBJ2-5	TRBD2	CASTPGVAGAGETQYF	TGTGCCAGCACCCCAGGGGTAGCGGGGGCCGGGGAGACCCAGTACTTC
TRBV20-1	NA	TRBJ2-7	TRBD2	CSVFSGRLYEQYF	TGCAGTGTTTTCAGCGGGAGACTTTACGAGCAGTACTTC
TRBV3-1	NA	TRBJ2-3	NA	CASSQDSTDTQYF	TGTGCCAGCAGCCAAGACAGCACAGATACGCAGTATTTT
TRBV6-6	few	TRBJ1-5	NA	CASGYSQGQPQHF	TGTGCCAGCGGTTACTCACAGGGACAGCCCCAGCATTTT
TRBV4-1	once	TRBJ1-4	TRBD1	CAGSQDRGTANEKLFF	TGCGCCGGCAGCCAGGACAGGGGGACTGCTAATGAAAAACTGTTTTTC
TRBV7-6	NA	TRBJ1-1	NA	CASSPKVGDRAEAFF	TGTGCCAGCAGCCCGAAAGTGGGGGACCGGGCTGAAGCTTTCTTT
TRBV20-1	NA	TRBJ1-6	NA	CSASGQLDSPLRF	TGCAGTGCTAGCGGGCAACTCGATTCACCCCTCCGCTTT
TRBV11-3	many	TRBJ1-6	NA	CASNPRHRFKASPLHF	TGTGCCAGCAACCCTCGCCACAGGTTCAAAGCTTCACCCCTCCACTTT
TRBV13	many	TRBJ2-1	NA	CASSLRRVTGFLFF	TGTGCCAGCAGCTTACGCCGTGTTACTGGGTTTCTGTTCTTC
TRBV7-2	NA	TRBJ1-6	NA	CASSTQRGPLHF	TGTGCCAGCAGCACACAGCGGGGGCCCCTCCACTTT
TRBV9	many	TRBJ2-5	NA	CASSVGQETQYF	TGTGCCAGCAGCGTAGGGCAAGAGACCCAGTACTTC
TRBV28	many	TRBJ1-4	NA	CASMSGVTNEKLFF	TGTGCCAGCATGTCGGGGGTAACTAATGAAAAACTGTTTTTT
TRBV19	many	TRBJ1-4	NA	CASSKGTTWAGAEKLFF	TGTGCCAGTAGTAAGGGGACCACTTGGGCAGGGGCTGAAAAACTGTTTTTT
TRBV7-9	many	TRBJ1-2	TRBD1	CASSSTGVALKDGYTF	TGTGCCAGCAGCTCAACAGGGGTTGCGCTGAAAGATGGCTACACCTTC
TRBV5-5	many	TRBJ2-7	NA	CASHRPGARAYEQYF	TGTGCCAGCCACCGCCCGGGAGCTCGTGCCTACGAGCAGTACTTC
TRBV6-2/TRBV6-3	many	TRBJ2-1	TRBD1	CASSQQGYNEQFF	TGTGCCAGCAGCCAACAGGGGTACAATGAGCAGTTCTTC
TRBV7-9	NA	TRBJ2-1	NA	CASSLPALAYEQFF	TGTGCCAGCAGTTTACCTGCCTTAGCTTATGAGCAGTTCTTC
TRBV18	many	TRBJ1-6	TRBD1	CASSPRTGDNSPLHF	TGTGCCAGCTCACCGCGGACAGGGGATAATTCACCCCTCCACTTT
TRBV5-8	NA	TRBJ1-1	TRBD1	CASSLRTGRSMNTEAFF	TGTGCCAGCAGCTTGAGGACAGGGCGATCAATGAACACTGAAGCTTTCTTT
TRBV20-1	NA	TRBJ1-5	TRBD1	CSAGTGSNQPQHF	TGCAGTGCGGGGACAGGCAGCAATCAGCCCCAGCATTTT
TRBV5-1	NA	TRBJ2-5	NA	CASSFLPGADTQYF	TGCGCCAGCAGCTTTCTACCGGGGGCGGACACCCAGTACTTC
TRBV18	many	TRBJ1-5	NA	CASSPQGSNQPQHF	TGTGCCAGCTCACCACAGGGTAGCAATCAGCCCCAGCATTTT
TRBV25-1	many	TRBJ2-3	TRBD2	CASSPAGTSGVGSTDTQYF	TGTGCCAGCAGTCCAGCCGGGACTAGCGGGGTTGGAAGCACAGATACGCAGTATTTT
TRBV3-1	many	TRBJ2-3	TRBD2	CASSARTSGGADTQYF	TGTGCCAGCAGCGCTCGGACTAGCGGGGGTGCAGATACGCAGTATTTT
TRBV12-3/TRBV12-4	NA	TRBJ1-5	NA	CASSYPEGSNQPQHF	TGTGCCAGCAGTTACCCGGAGGGGAGCAATCAGCCCCAGCATTTT
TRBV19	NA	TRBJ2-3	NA	CASSITASGTDTQYF	TGTGCCAGTAGTATTACCGCCTCCGGCACAGATACGCAGTATTTT
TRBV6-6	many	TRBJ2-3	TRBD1	CASSYGQGVRDTQYF	TGTGCCAGCAGTTACGGACAGGGGGTCAGAGATACGCAGTATTTT
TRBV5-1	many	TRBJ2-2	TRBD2	CASSAGGANTGELFF	TGCGCCAGCAGCGCGGGGGGCGCGAACACCGGGGAGCTGTTTTTT
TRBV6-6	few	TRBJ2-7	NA	CASTSPGLSGYEQYF	TGTGCCAGCACCTCCCCTGGGCTGTCTGGGTACGAGCAGTACTTC
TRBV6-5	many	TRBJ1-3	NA	CASSRESGNTIYF	TGTGCCAGCAGTAGGGAATCTGGAAACACCATATATTTT
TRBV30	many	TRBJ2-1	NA	CAWSAGRINEQFF	TGTGCCTGGAGCGCGGGACGGATTAATGAGCAGTTCTTC
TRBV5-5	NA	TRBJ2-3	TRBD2	CASSLSRELAGFGLDTQYF	TGTGCCAGCAGCTTGAGTAGGGAACTAGCGGGTTTCGGTTTAGATACGCAGTATTTT